This paragraph reports one T cell receptor beta chain. This record belongs to a study of blood T cells in healthy people across ages. V shed 6 bases and J shed 12 bases, with 18 bases lying between them. Germline lookup yields CDR1 MNHEY and CDR2 SMNVEV (reference sequence). The CDR3 contains 12 residues. With a J-beta primer mix and a sample-barcoded 5' primer, a second PCR ran roughly 7 to 11 cycles. TCRdb itself ran the 5' RACE reads through MiXCR, one entry per CDR3 protein. The sample lists roughly 830,000 distinct CDR3 sequences; 60% to 80% were seen once. The TCR comes from a man aged 25-45 years in good health. Sequences were obtained from blood. This chain connects TRBV27 to TRBJ2-7; TRBD1 is a possible D gene (6 bases). The CDR3 reads CASRKGVLQVYF. CDR3 sequence (DNA): TGTGCCAGCAGAAAGGGGGTTCTCCAGGTGTACTTC.